This TCR beta chain was retrieved from a study of CD8 T cells in ankylosing spondylitis. General study points: Among TCR beta sequences, a motif of eight highly homologous variants appeared characteristic of ankylosing spondylitis blood.

With 3 bases removed from V and 1 base from J, the gap between germline ends came to 11 bases. The CDR3 length is 14 residues. Per the germline V gene, CDR1 is SGDLS and CDR2 is YYNGEE. Each CDR3 protein is one row after TCRdb ran MiXCR on the 5' RACE reads. This table holds about 510,000 distinct CDR3 sequences, approximately 5.3% found once. This clonotype has ten or more counts. The antigen is unknown. Sequenced input: blood, either unsorted or a sorted T cell fraction (not recorded which). V and J are TRBV9 and TRBJ2-7, with D perhaps given as TRBD1 or TRBD2 (5 bases each). The TCR comes from a male donor with ankylosing spondylitis. DNA of the CDR3: TGTGCCAGCAGCGCTGGGGGTAGGTCCTACGAGCAGTACTTC. Its translation is CASSAGGRSYEQYF.